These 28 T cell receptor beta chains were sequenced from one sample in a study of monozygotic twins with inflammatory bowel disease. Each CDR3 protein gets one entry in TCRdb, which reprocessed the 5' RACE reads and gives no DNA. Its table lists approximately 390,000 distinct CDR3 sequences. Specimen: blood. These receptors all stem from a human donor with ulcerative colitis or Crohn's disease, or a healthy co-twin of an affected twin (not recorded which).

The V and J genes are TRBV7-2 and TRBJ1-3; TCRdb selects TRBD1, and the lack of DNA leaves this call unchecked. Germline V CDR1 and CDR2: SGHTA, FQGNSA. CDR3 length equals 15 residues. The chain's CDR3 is CASSLSGAGGNTIYF.

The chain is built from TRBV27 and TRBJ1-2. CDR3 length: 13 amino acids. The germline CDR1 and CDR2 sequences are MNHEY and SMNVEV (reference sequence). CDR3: CASSLQGHYGYTF.

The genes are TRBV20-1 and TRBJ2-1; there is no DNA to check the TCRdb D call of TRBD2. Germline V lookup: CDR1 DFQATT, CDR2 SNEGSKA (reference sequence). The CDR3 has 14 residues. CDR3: CSARPAGGGNEQFF.

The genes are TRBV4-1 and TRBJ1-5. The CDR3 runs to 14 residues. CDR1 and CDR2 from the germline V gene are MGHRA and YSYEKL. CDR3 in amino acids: CASSRSAGNQPQHF.

CDR3 sequence reads: CASSQDKGYEQFF. The genes are TRBV3-1 and TRBJ2-1. This CDR3 is 13 amino acids long. The V gene's germline CDR1 is LGHDT and CDR2 YNNKEL (reference sequence).

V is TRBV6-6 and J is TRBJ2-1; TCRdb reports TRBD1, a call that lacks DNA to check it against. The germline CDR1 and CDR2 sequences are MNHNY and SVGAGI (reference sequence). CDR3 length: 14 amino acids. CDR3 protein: CASSSAGTANEQFF.

This CDR3 reads CASTRAGEVWNEQFF. This chain connects TRBV25-1 to TRBJ2-1; TCRdb designates TRBD1, a call that cannot be tested without DNA. The CDR3 spans 15 residues. CDR1 and CDR2 from the germline V gene are MGHDK and SYGVNS.

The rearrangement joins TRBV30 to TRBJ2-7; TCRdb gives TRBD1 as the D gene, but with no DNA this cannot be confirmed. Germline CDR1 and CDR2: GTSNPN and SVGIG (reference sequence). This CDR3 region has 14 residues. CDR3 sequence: CAWSANSYRGEQYF.

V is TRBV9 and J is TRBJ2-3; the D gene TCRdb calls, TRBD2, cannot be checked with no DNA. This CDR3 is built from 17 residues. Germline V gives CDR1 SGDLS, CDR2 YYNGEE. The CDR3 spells CASSPGTSGRWTDTQYF.

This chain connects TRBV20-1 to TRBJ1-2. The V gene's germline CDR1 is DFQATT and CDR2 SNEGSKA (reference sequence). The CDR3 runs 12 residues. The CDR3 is CSARAFGYGYTF.

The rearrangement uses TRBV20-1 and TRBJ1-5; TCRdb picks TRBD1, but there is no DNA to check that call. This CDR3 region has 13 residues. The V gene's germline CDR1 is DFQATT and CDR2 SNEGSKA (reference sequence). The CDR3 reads CSARQGRRQPQHF.

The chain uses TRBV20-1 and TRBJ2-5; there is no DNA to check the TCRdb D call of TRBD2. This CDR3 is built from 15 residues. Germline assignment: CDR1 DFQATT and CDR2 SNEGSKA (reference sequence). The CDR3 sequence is CSARRAGPYGEAQYF.

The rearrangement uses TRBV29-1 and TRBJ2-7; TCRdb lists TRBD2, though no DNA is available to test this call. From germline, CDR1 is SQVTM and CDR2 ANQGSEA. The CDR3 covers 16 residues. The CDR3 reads CSVDLRGLAGGGEQYF.

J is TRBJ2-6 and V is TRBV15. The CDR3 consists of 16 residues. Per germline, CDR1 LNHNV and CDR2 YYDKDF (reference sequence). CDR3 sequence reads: CATSREILTGANVLTF. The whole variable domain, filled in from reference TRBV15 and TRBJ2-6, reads DAMVIQNPRYQVTQFGKPVTLSCSQTLNHNVMYWYQQKSSQAPKLLFHYYDKDFNNEADTPDNFQSRRPNTSFCFLDIRSPGLGDTAMYLCATSREILTGANVLTFGAGSRLTVL.

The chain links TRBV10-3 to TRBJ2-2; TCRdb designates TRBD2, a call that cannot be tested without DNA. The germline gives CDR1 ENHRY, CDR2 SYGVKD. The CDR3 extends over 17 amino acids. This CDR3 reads CAISETSGGTNTGELFF.

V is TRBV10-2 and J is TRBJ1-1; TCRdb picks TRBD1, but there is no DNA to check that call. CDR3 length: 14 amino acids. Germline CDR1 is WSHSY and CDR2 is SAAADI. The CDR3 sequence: CASHGGRGRPEAFF.

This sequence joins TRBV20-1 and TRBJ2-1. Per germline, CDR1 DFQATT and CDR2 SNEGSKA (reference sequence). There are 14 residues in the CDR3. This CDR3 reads CSASRGFGYNEQFF.

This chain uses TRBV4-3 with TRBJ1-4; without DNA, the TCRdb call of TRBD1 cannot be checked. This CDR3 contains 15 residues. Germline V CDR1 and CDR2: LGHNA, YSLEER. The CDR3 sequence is CASSQDNRVNEKLFF.

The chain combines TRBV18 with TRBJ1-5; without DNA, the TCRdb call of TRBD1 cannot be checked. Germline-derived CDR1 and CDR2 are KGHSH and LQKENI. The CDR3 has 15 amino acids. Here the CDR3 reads CASSPSTGRNQPQHF.

CDR3 residues: CASTKAGGTNYEQYF. This chain connects TRBV5-5 to TRBJ2-7; no DNA is available, so the TRBD2 call from TCRdb remains unchecked. CDR1 is SGHKS, CDR2 YYEKEE, per germline (reference sequence). The CDR3 has 15 amino acids.

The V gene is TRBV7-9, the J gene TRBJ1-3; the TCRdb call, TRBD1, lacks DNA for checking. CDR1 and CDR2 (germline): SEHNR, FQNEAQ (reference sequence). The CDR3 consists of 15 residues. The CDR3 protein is CASSSDSFSGNTIYF.

The CDR3 spells CATSREINSNQPQHF. V is TRBV15 and J is TRBJ1-5. This CDR3 comprises 15 residues. Germline CDR1 reads LNHNV; CDR2 reads YYDKDF (reference sequence).

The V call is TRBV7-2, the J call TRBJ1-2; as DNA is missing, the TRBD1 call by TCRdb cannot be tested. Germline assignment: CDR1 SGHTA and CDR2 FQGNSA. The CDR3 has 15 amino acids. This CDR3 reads CASSPRTVGDYGYTF.

The CDR3 spells CASSLESELTEAFF. The rearrangement uses TRBV7-2 and TRBJ1-1. The V gene's germline CDR1 is SGHTA and CDR2 FQGNSA. The CDR3 spans 14 residues.

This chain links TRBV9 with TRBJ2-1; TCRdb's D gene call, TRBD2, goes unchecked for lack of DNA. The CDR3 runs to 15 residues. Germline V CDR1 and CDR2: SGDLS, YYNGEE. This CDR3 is CASSVVSGRGKEQFF. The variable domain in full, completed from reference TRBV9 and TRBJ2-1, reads DSGVTQTPKHLITATGQRVTLRCSPRSGDLSVYWYQQSLDQGLQFLIQYYNGEERAKGNILERFSAQQFPDLHSELNLSSLELGDSALYFCASSVVSGRGKEQFFGPGTRLTVL.

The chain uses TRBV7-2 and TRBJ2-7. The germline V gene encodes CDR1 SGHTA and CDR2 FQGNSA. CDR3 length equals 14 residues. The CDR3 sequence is CASSLDTGYYEQYF.

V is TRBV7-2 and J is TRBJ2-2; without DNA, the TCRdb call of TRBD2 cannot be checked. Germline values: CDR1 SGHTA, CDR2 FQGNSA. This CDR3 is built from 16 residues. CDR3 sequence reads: CASRQGGTSGTGELFF.

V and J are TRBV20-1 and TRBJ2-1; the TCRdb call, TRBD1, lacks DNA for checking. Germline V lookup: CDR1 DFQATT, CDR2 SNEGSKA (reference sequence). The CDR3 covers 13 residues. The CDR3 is CSATRGVYNEQFF.